The next 29 T cell receptor beta chains were all read from a single sample in a study of yellow fever vaccine responses in identical twins. TCRdb processed the RT-PCR reads anew with MiXCR; each CDR3 protein has one entry. This repertoire shows some 20,000 distinct CDR3 sequences, about two thirds found once; its top ten account for under 2.5%. Sequenced here: T cells from blood (PBMCs), unsorted or a sorted subset (not recorded which), sampled before or after yellow fever vaccination (not recorded which). These receptors originate from a young woman who received the yellow fever vaccine.

This chain connects TRBV18 to TRBJ1-4, with 7 bases identical to TRBD1. Per germline, CDR1 KGHSH and CDR2 LQKENI. Trimming cost V 2 bases and J 7 bases; bases outside gene matches: 7. The CDR3 is 15 residues long. The CDR3 is CASSPTGTEIEKLFF. The DNA of the CDR3 is TGTGCCAGCTCACCAACCGGGACAGAGATTGAAAAACTGTTTTTT.

The chain couples TRBV12-3 or TRBV12-4 to TRBJ1-1; TRBD1 is a possible D gene (5 bases). The length of the CDR3 is 14 residues. V was cut by 6 bases and J by 2 bases, with 13 bases left in between. The CDR3 DNA sequence: TGTGCCAGCAGCGCACCAGGGATAAACACTGAAGCTTTCTTT. Translating it yields CASSAPGINTEAFF.

This clonotype was picked up one time. The chain combines TRBV20-1 with TRBJ2-7; TRBD2 aligns across 10 bases. Germline CDR1 and CDR2: DFQATT and SNEGSKA (reference sequence). V gave up 1 base and J gave up 2 bases; unmatched junction bases: 8. The CDR3 loop spans 16 amino acids. The CDR3 DNA reads TGCAGTGCTAGAGCTAGCGGGGGTCCAGACGCCTACGAGCAGTACTTC. It codes for CSARASGGPDAYEQYF.

The genes are TRBV18 and TRBJ1-1; D gene uncertain. The V and J ends lost 3 bases and 4 bases respectively, with 12 bases between them. Germline CDR1 is KGHSH and CDR2 is LQKENI. The CDR3 covers 14 residues. The CDR3 is CASSPTERGTEAFF. CDR3 DNA: TGTGCCAGCTCACCTACGGAGCGGGGCACTGAAGCTTTCTTT.

The chain combines TRBV4-1 with TRBJ1-6; a possible D gene is TRBD1 (6 bases). V lost 6 bases and J 7 bases, leaving 13 bases between the germline ends. The germline V gene encodes CDR1 MGHRA and CDR2 YSYEKL. This CDR3 comprises 14 residues. The CDR3 is CASRSGTRNSPLHF. CDR3 DNA sequence: TGCGCCAGCAGATCCGGGACAAGGAATTCACCCCTCCACTTT.

The V and J genes are TRBV29-1 and TRBJ1-5; no firm D call. This CDR3 contains 13 residues. The germline CDR1 and CDR2 sequences are SQVTM and ANQGSEA. The V gene lost 3 bases and the J gene lost 6 bases, with 12 bases spanning the gap. The CDR3 protein is CSVDGGLGQPQHF. CDR3 DNA: TGCAGCGTTGATGGCGGGTTAGGTCAGCCCCAGCATTTT.

V usage is TRBV10-1 and J usage is TRBJ2-5; D gene uncertain. CDR3 length: 13 amino acids. V was cut by 4 bases and J by 4 bases, with 10 bases left in between. Germline V lookup: CDR1 WNHNN, CDR2 SYGVQD (reference sequence). The CDR3 bases are TGCGCCAGCAGTGCTCACATTGGAGAGACCCAGTACTTC. Amino acids: CASSAHIGETQYF.

CDR3 region: CASSVGDVAKNIQYF. Written as DNA, the CDR3 is TGTGCCAGCAGCGTAGGGGATGTAGCCAAAAACATTCAGTACTTC. This sequence joins TRBV11-1 and TRBJ2-4, with D perhaps TRBD1 (5 bases). CDR3 length equals 15 residues. Trimming took 5 bases from V and 0 from J, leaving 11 bases between them. Germline V gene data show CDR1 as SGHAT and CDR2 as FQDESV (reference sequence).

This clonotype has a single count. V and J are TRBV21-1 and TRBJ1-5. TRBV21-1 represents a pseudogene. The CDR3 contains 14 residues. CDR3 bases: TGTGCCAGCACGTGGACTGTTAGCAATCAGCCCCAGCATTTT. Its translation is CASTWTVSNQPQHF.

The genes are TRBV5-5 and TRBJ2-1, with 7 bases matching TRBD1. This CDR3 is built from 15 residues. Germline V CDR1 and CDR2: SGHKS, YYEKEE (reference sequence). Unmatched junction bases numbered 5, after V lost 5 bases and J lost 0 bases. The CDR3 DNA follows: TGTGCCAGCAGGCTACGGGACAGCTCCTACAATGAGCAGTTCTTC. Translated, it gives CASRLRDSSYNEQFF.

The chain couples TRBV11-2 to TRBJ1-6; D unclear. The V gene lost 1 base and the J gene lost 4 bases, with 11 bases spanning the gap. This CDR3 region has 16 residues. CDR1 and CDR2 from the germline V gene are SGHAT and FQNNGV. As DNA, the CDR3 is TGTGCCAGCAGCTTAGTAGACATCGGATATAATTCACCCCTCCACTTT. As protein: CASSLVDIGYNSPLHF.

This clonotype was seen more than once but under ten times. The chain carries TRBV4-2 and TRBJ2-1, with D perhaps assigned TRBD1 or TRBD2 (6 bases each). Looked up from germline, CDR1 is LGHNA and CDR2 is YNFKEQ. V dropped 4 bases and J dropped 2 bases, with 18 bases sitting between them. The CDR3 runs 17 residues. CDR3 protein: CASSPTGGLETYNEQFF. The CDR3 DNA reads TGTGCCAGCAGCCCAACTGGGGGGCTGGAGACCTACAATGAGCAGTTCTTC.

This clonotype was observed a handful of times. This chain connects TRBV11-1 to TRBJ1-5; TRBD1 matches 7 bases. Germline values: CDR1 SGHAT, CDR2 FQDESV (reference sequence). The length of the CDR3 is 15 residues. V dropped 3 bases and J dropped 2; count of bases not matched to a gene: 4. CDR3 nucleotide sequence: TGTGCCAGCAGCTTGGGCGGACAGGGCAATCAGCCCCAGCATTTT. It codes for CASSLGGQGNQPQHF.

The rearrangement uses TRBV20-1 and TRBJ1-1; no clear D gene. Germline V gene lookup returns CDR1 DFQATT and CDR2 SNEGSKA (reference sequence). V shed 1 base and J shed 3 bases, with 18 bases lying between them. The CDR3 is 16 amino acids. CDR3 residues: CSARGAQPGLDTEAFF. The CDR3 coding sequence is TGCAGTGCTAGAGGGGCCCAACCCGGTCTCGACACTGAAGCTTTCTTT.

The genes are TRBV19 and TRBJ2-2; perhaps D is TRBD1 or TRBD2 (6 bases each). The CDR3 covers 13 residues. The V gene's germline CDR1 is LNHDA and CDR2 SQIVND (reference sequence). The ends were cut back, 7 bases at V and 5 bases at J, with 11 bases in the middle. CDR3 coding DNA: TGTGCCAGTATTGGGGGGCGGACCGGGGAGCTGTTTTTT. It is translated as CASIGGRTGELFF.

This rearrangement joins TRBV18 to TRBJ2-7; no firm D call. Trimming removed 0 bases from V and 2 bases from J, with 8 bases in between. The CDR3 is 14 amino acids. The germline V gene has CDR1 KGHSH and CDR2 LQKENI. CDR3 sequence: CASSPPWRPYEQYF. The CDR3 nucleotides are TGTGCCAGCTCACCACCTTGGAGACCCTACGAGCAGTACTTC.

The chain joins TRBV7-9 to TRBJ2-1; TRBD2 is a possible D gene (5 bases). The length of the CDR3 is 13 residues. Trimming removed 0 bases from V and 6 bases from J, with 6 bases in between. Germline V gene data show CDR1 as SEHNR and CDR2 as FQNEAQ (reference sequence). CDR3 loop: CASSLASVNEQFF. CDR3 DNA: TGTGCCAGCAGCTTAGCTAGCGTCAATGAGCAGTTCTTC. Looking up the rest from reference TRBV7-9 and TRBJ2-1 gives the full variable domain: DTGVSQNPRHKITKRGQNVTFRCDPISEHNRLYWYRQTLGQGPEFLTYFQNEAQLEKSRLLSDRFSAERPKGSFSTLEIQRTEQGDSAMYLCASSLASVNEQFFGPGTRLTVL.

The CDR3 loop reads CASSDRTSDEQYF. CDR3 coding DNA: TGTGCCAGCAGTGACCGGACTAGCGACGAGCAGTACTTC. The chain carries TRBV2 and TRBJ2-7; 9 bases are shared with TRBD2. V lost 3 bases, J lost 5 bases, and 2 bases stayed unmatched. The CDR3 length is 13 residues. Looked up from germline, CDR1 is SNHLY and CDR2 is FYNNEI.

The chain links TRBV4-1 to TRBJ2-1; 10 nucleotides line up with TRBD1. There are 16 residues in the CDR3. V lost 4 bases to trimming and J lost 5 bases; unmatched junction nucleotides: 8. Germline CDR1 is MGHRA and CDR2 is YSYEKL. CDR3 nucleotide sequence: TGCGCCAGCAGCCGAGTGCACGGGACAGGGGACAATGAGCAGTTCTTC. Protein product: CASSRVHGTGDNEQFF.

This sequence joins TRBV11-1 and TRBJ2-1; D possibly corresponds to TRBD2 (5 bases). Germline V CDR1 and CDR2: SGHAT, FQDESV (reference sequence). The V gene lost 3 bases and the J gene lost 3 bases, with 12 bases spanning the gap. CDR3 size: 15 residues. The CDR3 loop is CASSFWLEGYNEQFF. In DNA form, the CDR3 reads TGTGCCAGCAGCTTTTGGCTAGAGGGCTACAATGAGCAGTTCTTC. The full variable domain, completed using reference TRBV11-1 and TRBJ2-1, is EAEVAQSPRYKITEKSQAVAFWCDPISGHATLYWYRQILGQGPELLVQFQDESVVDDSQLPKDRFSAERLKGVDSTLKIQPAELGDSAMYLCASSFWLEGYNEQFFGPGTRLTVL.

This rearrangement joins TRBV6-6 to TRBJ1-6; D is unresolved. Germline loops: CDR1 MNHNY, CDR2 SVGAGI (reference sequence). Trimming left V 6 bases short and J 5 bases short, with 11 bases between. CDR3 length: 14 residues. CDR3 nucleotide sequence: TGTGCCAGCAGATTGAGTCCTAATAATTCACCCCTCCACTTT. Translated: CASRLSPNNSPLHF.

The V gene is TRBV9, the J gene TRBJ2-3, with TRBD2 identical over 10 bases. The junction had 9 bases not matched to a gene; V was cut back by 4 bases and J by 4 bases. Germline V gives CDR1 SGDLS, CDR2 YYNGEE. The CDR3 is made up of 16 amino acids. The CDR3 DNA reads as TGTGCCAGCAGCCCCCGAGCGGGGGGGGTGGCAGATACGCAGTATTTT. Translated, it gives CASSPRAGGVADTQYF.

DNA of the CDR3: TGTGCCAGCAGGGCCCGCAATGAGCAGTTCTTC. Amino acids: CASRARNEQFF. The V gene is TRBV28, the J gene TRBJ2-1, with D unclear. Germline values: CDR1 MDHEN, CDR2 SYDVKM. V was shortened by 6 bases and J by 6 bases, with 6 bases between the two germline ends. The CDR3 extends over 11 amino acids.

The chain is built from TRBV20-1 and TRBJ2-4, with D uncertain. Germline V CDR1 and CDR2: DFQATT, SNEGSKA (reference sequence). Trimming left V 3 bases short and J 0 bases short, with 12 bases between. This CDR3 is built from 15 residues. The chain's CDR3 is CSASRPQLAKNIQYF. The DNA for the CDR3 is TGCAGTGCTAGTCGTCCTCAACTAGCCAAAAACATTCAGTACTTC.

The V call is TRBV29-1, the J call TRBJ1-2; weak D call: TRBD1 (5 bases). Germline-derived CDR1 and CDR2 are SQVTM and ANQGSEA. V dropped 4 bases and J dropped 8 bases, with 23 bases sitting between them. This CDR3 is built from 15 residues. CDR3 in amino acids: CSVVPAGGTMGGYTF. CDR3 coding DNA: TGCAGCGTTGTCCCGGCCGGTGGGACTATGGGCGGCTACACCTTC.

CDR3 region: CASSLAGVPYNEQFF. The CDR3 DNA is TGTGCCAGCAGCTTGGCAGGGGTCCCTTACAATGAGCAGTTCTTC. The chain carries TRBV5-6 and TRBJ2-1; maybe TRBD1 (6 bases). The germline CDR1 and CDR2 sequences are SGHDT and YYEEEE. V was shortened by 0 bases and J by 4 bases, with 11 bases between the two germline ends. The length of the CDR3 is 15 residues.

This clonotype has just a few counts. The CDR3 DNA reads as TGTGCCAGCAGCCCCCAGGGCCAAGTGTCTGAAAAACTGTTTTTT. Translation: CASSPQGQVSEKLFF. This chain connects TRBV7-9 to TRBJ1-4, with a weak D call TRBD1 (5 bases). Germline V gene sequence: CDR1 SEHNR, CDR2 FQNEAQ (reference sequence). V lost 5 bases, J lost 7 bases, and 17 bases lay in between. The CDR3 runs 15 residues.

V gene TRBV18 combines with J gene TRBJ1-3; D remains ambiguous. The CDR3 contains 15 residues. Germline V gene data show CDR1 as KGHSH and CDR2 as LQKENI. Between the trimmed V and J ends, which lost 3 bases and 1 base, there was a span of 10 bases. CDR3 protein: CASSPTAFSGNTIYF. The CDR3 bases are TGTGCCAGCTCACCGACGGCATTTTCTGGAAACACCATATATTTT.

This chain joins TRBV11-3 and TRBJ1-1; the match to TRBD1 covers 7 bases. Germline CDR1 and CDR2: SGHNT and YENEEA. The CDR3 has 15 residues. V was clipped by 5 bases and J by 2 bases; unmatched bases: 8. The CDR3 spells CASSARQGGNTEAFF. CDR3 nucleotides: TGTGCCAGCAGCGCCCGACAGGGCGGCAACACTGAAGCTTTCTTT.